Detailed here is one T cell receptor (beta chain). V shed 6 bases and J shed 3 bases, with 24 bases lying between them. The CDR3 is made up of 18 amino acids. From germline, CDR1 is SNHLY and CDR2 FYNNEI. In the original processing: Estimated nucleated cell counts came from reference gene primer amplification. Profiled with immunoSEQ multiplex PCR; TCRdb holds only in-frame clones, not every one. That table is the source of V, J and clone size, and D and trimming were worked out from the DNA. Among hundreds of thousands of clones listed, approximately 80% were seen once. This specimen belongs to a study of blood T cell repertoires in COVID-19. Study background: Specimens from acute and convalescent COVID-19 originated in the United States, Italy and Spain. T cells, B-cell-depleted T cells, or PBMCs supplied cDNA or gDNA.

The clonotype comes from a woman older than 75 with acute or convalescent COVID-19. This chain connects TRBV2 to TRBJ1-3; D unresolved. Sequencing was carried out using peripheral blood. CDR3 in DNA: TGTGCCAGCAGCACCCCGGGATCGGGGTCTAGAGGTGGAAACACCATATATTTT. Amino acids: CASSTPGSGSRGGNTIYF.